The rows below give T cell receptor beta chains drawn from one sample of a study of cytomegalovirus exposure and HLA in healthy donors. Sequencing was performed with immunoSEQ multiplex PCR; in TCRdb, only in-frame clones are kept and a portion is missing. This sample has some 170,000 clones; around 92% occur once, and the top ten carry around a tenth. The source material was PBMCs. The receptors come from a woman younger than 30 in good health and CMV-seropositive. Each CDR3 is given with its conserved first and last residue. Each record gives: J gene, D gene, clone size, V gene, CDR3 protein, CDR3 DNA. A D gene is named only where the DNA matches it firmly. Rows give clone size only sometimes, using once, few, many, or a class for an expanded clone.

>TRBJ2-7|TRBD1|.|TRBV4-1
CASSQTGTGKYEQYF
TGCGCCAGCAGCCAAACCGGGACAGGGAAATACGAGCAGTACTTC
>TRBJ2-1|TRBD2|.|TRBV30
CAWSVQRGRSSYNEQFF
TGTGCCTGGAGTGTCCAGCGGGGGCGTAGCTCCTACAATGAGCAGTTCTTC
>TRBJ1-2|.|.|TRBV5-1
CASRPHTGIYGYTF
TGCGCCAGCAGGCCCCACACAGGGATCTATGGCTACACCTTC
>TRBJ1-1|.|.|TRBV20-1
CSAPGTLEAFF
TGCAGTGCCCCCGGGACATTAGAAGCTTTCTTT
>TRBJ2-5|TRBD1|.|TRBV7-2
CASSLEGAEETQYF
TGTGCCAGCAGCTTAGAGGGGGCAGAAGAGACCCAGTACTTC
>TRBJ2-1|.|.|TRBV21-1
CASSYPTGAPSSSYNEQFF
TGTGCCAGCAGCTACCCGACAGGGGCCCCTTCTAGCTCCTACAATGAGCAGTTCTTC
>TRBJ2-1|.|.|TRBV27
CASSFAVGSHNEQFF
TGTGCCAGCAGTTTCGCGGTGGGTTCCCACAATGAGCAGTTCTTC
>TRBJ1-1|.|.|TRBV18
CASSTTEFTEAFF
TGTGCCAGCTCAACGACAGAGTTCACTGAAGCTTTCTTT
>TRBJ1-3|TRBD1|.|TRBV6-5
CASRVGQFSGNTIYF
TGTGCCAGCAGGGTGGGACAGTTCTCTGGAAACACCATATATTTT
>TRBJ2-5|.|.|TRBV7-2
CASTLAGETQYF
TGTGCCAGCACCCTCGCGGGAGAGACCCAGTACTTC
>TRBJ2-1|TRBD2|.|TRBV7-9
CASSSRQGLAGDNEQFF
TGTGCCAGCAGCTCCCGCCAGGGACTAGCGGGAGACAATGAGCAGTTCTTC
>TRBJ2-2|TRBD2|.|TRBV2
CASSEGLAEAGELFF
TGTGCCAGCAGTGAAGGACTAGCCGAGGCCGGGGAGCTGTTTTTT
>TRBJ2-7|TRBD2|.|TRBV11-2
CASRTSGSYEQYF
TGTGCCAGCAGGACTAGCGGGAGCTACGAGCAGTACTTC
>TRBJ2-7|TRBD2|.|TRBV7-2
CASSPLSGTYEQYF
TGTGCCAGCAGCCCCCTTAGCGGGACCTACGAGCAGTACTTC
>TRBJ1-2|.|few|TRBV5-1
CASSPGVGGRGYTF
TGCGCCAGCAGCCCAGGGGTTGGGGGCCGGGGCTACACCTTC
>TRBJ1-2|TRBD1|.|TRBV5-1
CASSDVPGGGGDYGYTF
TGCGCCAGCAGCGACGTCCCGGGCGGAGGGGGCGACTATGGCTACACCTTC
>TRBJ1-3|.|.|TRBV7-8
CASSLGTYGNTIYF
TGTGCCAGCAGCTTAGGGACTTATGGAAACACCATATATTTT
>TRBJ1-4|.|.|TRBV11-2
CATRTATNEKLFF
TGTGCCACTAGAACGGCAACTAATGAAAAACTGTTTTTT
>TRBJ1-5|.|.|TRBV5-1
CASSEGQINQPQHF
TGCGCCAGCAGCGAAGGACAGATCAATCAGCCCCAGCATTTT
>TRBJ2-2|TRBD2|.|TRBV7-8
CATKPRARGLGSGELFF
TGTGCCACCAAACCCCGCGCACGAGGACTAGGATCCGGGGAGCTGTTTTTT
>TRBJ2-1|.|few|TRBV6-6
CASSYTGRNDEQFF
TGTGCCAGCAGTTACACCGGGAGAAATGATGAGCAGTTCTTC
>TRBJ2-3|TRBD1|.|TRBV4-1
CASSLRTGFTDTQYF
TGCGCCAGCAGCCTTCGGACAGGATTCACAGATACGCAGTATTTT
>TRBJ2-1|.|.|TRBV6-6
CASSFFQGGDEQFF
TGTGCCAGCAGTTTCTTTCAGGGGGGCGATGAGCAGTTCTTC
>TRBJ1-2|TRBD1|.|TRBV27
CASSPSGQGVFRGGYTF
TGTGCCAGCAGTCCGTCGGGACAGGGGGTGTTTCGAGGTGGCTACACCTTC
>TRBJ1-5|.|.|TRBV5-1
CASSEGLNQPQHF
TGCGCCAGCAGCGAGGGACTCAATCAGCCCCAGCATTTT
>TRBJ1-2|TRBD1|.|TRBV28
CASRTGVGEYGYTF
TGTGCCAGCAGGACAGGGGTAGGGGAATATGGCTACACCTTC
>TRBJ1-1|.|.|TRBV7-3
CASSLMGTLNTEAFF
TGTGCCAGCAGCTTAATGGGGACACTGAACACTGAAGCTTTCTTT
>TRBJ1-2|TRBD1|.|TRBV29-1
CSVAIGTGFDYGYTF
TGCAGCGTTGCAATAGGGACAGGGTTCGACTATGGCTACACCTTC
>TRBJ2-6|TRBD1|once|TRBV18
CASSPFDRVDGANVLTF
TGTGCCAGCTCACCTTTCGACAGGGTGGATGGGGCCAACGTCCTGACTTTC
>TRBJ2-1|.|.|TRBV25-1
CASRYYNEQFF
TGTGCCAGCAGGTACTACAATGAGCAGTTCTTC
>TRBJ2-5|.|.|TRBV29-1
CSVEEGGKETQYF
TGCAGCGTTGAAGAGGGCGGGAAAGAGACCCAGTACTTC
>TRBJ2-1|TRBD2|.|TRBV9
CASSFSGRVNEQFF
TGTGCCAGCAGCTTTAGCGGGAGGGTCAATGAGCAGTTCTTC
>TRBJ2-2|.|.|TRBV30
CAWSVLHTGELFF
TGTGCCTGGAGTGTACTCCACACCGGGGAGCTGTTTTTT
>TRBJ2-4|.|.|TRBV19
CASSIDDQRRGIQYF
TGTGCCAGTAGTATAGATGACCAACGGCGAGGCATTCAGTACTTC
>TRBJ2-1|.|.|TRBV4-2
CASSQDPAGGYEQFF
TGTGCCAGCAGCCAAGATCCTGCGGGTGGATATGAGCAGTTCTTC
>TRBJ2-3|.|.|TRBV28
CASSPLQGPDTQYF
TGTGCCAGCAGCCCCCTACAGGGCCCAGATACGCAGTATTTT
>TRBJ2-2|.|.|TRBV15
CATSRGLLANTGELFF
TGTGCCACCAGCAGAGGGCTGCTCGCGAACACCGGGGAGCTGTTTTTT
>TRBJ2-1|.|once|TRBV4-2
CASSPRTDYNEQFF
TGTGCCAGCAGCCCCCGGACAGATTACAATGAGCAGTTCTTC
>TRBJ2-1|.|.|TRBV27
CASSPLGSVYNEQFF
TGTGCCAGCAGTCCACTGGGCTCGGTTTACAATGAGCAGTTCTTC
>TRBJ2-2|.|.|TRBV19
CASSTTIQANTGELFF
TGTGCCAGTAGTACCACAATACAGGCAAACACCGGGGAGCTGTTTTTT
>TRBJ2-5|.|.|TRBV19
CACSNSPGETQYF
TGTGCCTGTAGCAACTCGCCTGGAGAGACCCAGTACTTC
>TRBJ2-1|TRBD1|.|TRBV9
CASSVGGPSGQTFF
TGTGCCAGCAGCGTAGGAGGCCCCTCGGGACAGACGTTCTTC
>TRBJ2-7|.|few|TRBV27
CATAQGGQQYEQYF
TGTGCCACCGCGCAGGGGGGACAACAGTACGAGCAGTACTTC
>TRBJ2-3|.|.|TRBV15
CATSRVGGYGVGDTQYF
TGTGCCACCAGCAGAGTGGGCGGTTACGGGGTCGGCGATACGCAGTATTTT
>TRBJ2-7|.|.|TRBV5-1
CASSPLTDYEQYF
TGCGCCAGCAGCCCCCTGACAGACTACGAGCAGTACTTC
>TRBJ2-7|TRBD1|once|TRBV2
CASNFDRASYEQYF
TGTGCCAGCAATTTCGACAGGGCCTCCTACGAGCAGTACTTC
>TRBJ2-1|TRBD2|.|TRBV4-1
CASSQRGEGTRTYNEQFF
TGCGCCAGCAGCCAAAGAGGGGAGGGGACTAGAACCTACAATGAGCAGTTCTTC
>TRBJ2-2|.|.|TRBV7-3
CASSLIHPGGELFF
TGTGCCAGCAGCTTAATACACCCGGGCGGGGAGCTGTTTTTT
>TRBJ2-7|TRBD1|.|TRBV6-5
CASRGPGQGSYEQYF
TGTGCCAGCAGGGGTCCGGGACAGGGATCGTACGAGCAGTACTTC
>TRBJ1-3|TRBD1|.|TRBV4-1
CASSQVRGNSGNTIYF
TGCGCCAGCAGCCAAGTCAGGGGGAACTCTGGAAACACCATATATTTT
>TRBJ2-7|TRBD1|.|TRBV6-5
CASRSQGQGYF
TGTGCCAGCAGAAGTCAGGGACAGGGGTACTTC
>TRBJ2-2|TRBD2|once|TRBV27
CASSRGVSNTGELFF
TGTGCCAGCAGTCGGGGGGTATCGAACACCGGGGAGCTGTTTTTT